The 16 T cell receptor beta chains reported below all come from one sample, sequenced in a study of OX40 agonist ivuxolimab in advanced cancers. The protocol was immunoSEQ multiplex PCR, while the TCRdb copy is restricted to in-frame clones and leaves out a portion. The sample includes more than 75,000 clones, around 91% of them seen just once. The material was CD4+ or CD8+ T cells sorted from blood, obtained in a trial of the OX40 agonist ivuxolimab. Receptor source: an adult with an advanced solid tumor such as melanoma, head and neck, liver or kidney cancer.

The chain is built from TRBV5-4 and TRBJ2-5, with 14 nucleotides matching TRBD2. Germline values: CDR1 SGHNT, CDR2 YYREEE (reference sequence). The CDR3 loop spans 20 amino acids. Trimming took 0 bases from V and 5 from J; bases not matched to a gene: 15. The CDR3 here is CASSLGATSGRAPQRETQYF. CDR3 in DNA: TGTGCCAGCAGCTTGGGGGCGACTAGCGGGAGGGCCCCACAACGGGAGACCCAGTACTTC. Using reference TRBV5-4 and TRBJ2-5 for the parts outside the CDR3, the full variable domain is ETGVTQSPTHLIKTRGQQVTLRCSSQSGHNTVSWYQQALGQGPQFIFQYYREEENGRGNFPPRFSGLQFPNYSSELNVNALELDDSALYLCASSLGATSGRAPQRETQYFGPGTRLLVL.

The chain employs TRBV12-5 and TRBJ2-1, with TRBD2 identical over 11 bases. Looked up from germline, CDR1 is LGHNT and CDR2 is FRNRAP. V was clipped by 3 bases and J by 13 bases; unmatched bases: 14. The CDR3 loop spans 16 amino acids. CDR3 coding DNA: TGTGCTAGTGGTTTTGGCGGGTTAGCGGGAGGGATGAACCAGTTCTTC. Protein sequence: CASGFGGLAGGMNQFF.

This sequence joins TRBV11-2 and TRBJ2-3, with a tentative D call TRBD2 (7 bases). The CDR3 contains 14 residues. CDR1 SGHAT and CDR2 FQNNGV come from the germline V gene. V was pared by 2 bases and J by 13 bases, with 19 bases between. The chain's CDR3 is CASSLTGTNKREYF. CDR3 coding DNA: TGTGCCAGCAGCTTAACAGGGACTAACAAGCGAGAGTATTTT.

Note on this clone: In the same sample, other DNA sequences code for this CDR3. V and J are TRBV11-2 and TRBJ1-5; the match to TRBD1 covers 7 bases. The CDR3 consists of 14 residues. Per germline, CDR1 SGHAT and CDR2 FQNNGV. With V trimmed by 6 bases and J by 4 bases, 6 bases remained unmatched. The CDR3: CASSPGTANQPQHF. CDR3 DNA: TGTGCCAGCAGTCCAGGGACAGCTAATCAGCCCCAGCATTTT.

This clone was observed once. The chain joins TRBV29-1 to TRBJ2-7; TRBD2 agrees at 10 bases. The CDR3 runs to 14 residues. J was trimmed by 1 base and V by 3 bases; bases with no gene match: 3. Germline V gene sequence: CDR1 SQVTM, CDR2 ANQGSEA. In DNA, the CDR3 is TGCAGCGTTGATGCTAGCGGGAGTTCCTACGAGCAGTACTTC. It is translated as CSVDASGSSYEQYF.

This clone was found once. The rearrangement uses TRBV5-4 and TRBJ1-3, with TRBD1 as a possible D gene (5 bases). Trimming pared 3 bases from V and 0 bases from J, leaving 16 bases between. The CDR3 totals 17 residues. The germline gives CDR1 SGHNT, CDR2 YYREEE (reference sequence). CDR3 region: CASSSGRDRSSGNTIYF. The CDR3 region has the DNA TGTGCCAGCAGCTCTGGCCGGGACCGCAGCTCTGGAAACACCATATATTTT.

The chain carries TRBV30 and TRBJ1-1; no clear D gene. The CDR3 contains 13 residues. CDR1 is GTSNPN and CDR2 is SVGIG in the germline V gene (reference sequence). Trimming cost V 3 bases and J 0 bases, with 8 bases left between them. This chain's CDR3 is CAWSSTMNTEAFF. CDR3 sequence (DNA): TGTGCCTGGAGCAGCACCATGAACACTGAAGCTTTCTTT.

The chain links TRBV30 to TRBJ1-2, with unresolved D. CDR1 GTSNPN and CDR2 SVGIG come from the germline V gene (reference sequence). Trimming left V 8 bases short and J 4 bases short, with 2 bases between. The CDR3 consists of 8 residues. For the CDR3, the DNA is TGTGCCCTCTATGGCTACACCTTC. Translation gives CALYGYTF.

This rearrangement joins TRBV11-2 to TRBJ2-7; perhaps TRBD1 as D (5 bases). CDR1 is SGHAT, CDR2 FQNNGV, per germline. V lost 4 bases to trimming and J lost 7 bases, with 17 bases between them. The CDR3 length is 14 residues. CDR3 in DNA: TGTGCCAGCAGCTCCGATAGGGGTTCGGATGAGCAGTACTTC. Translation gives CASSSDRGSDEQYF.

The CDR3 DNA is TGTGCCAGCAGCTTAGGGGCTAGCGGGTGGGAGACCCAGTACTTC. Protein product: CASSLGASGWETQYF. The genes are TRBV7-9 and TRBJ2-5, with 8 positions matching TRBD2. The V gene's germline CDR1 is SEHNR and CDR2 FQNEAQ (reference sequence). The CDR3 covers 15 residues. Trimming took 1 base from V and 5 from J; bases not matched to a gene: 6.

V gene TRBV19 combines with J gene TRBJ2-5; D is undetermined. The germline gives CDR1 LNHDA, CDR2 SQIVND (reference sequence). The V end lost 3 bases, the J end lost 4 bases, and 15 bases lay between the germline ends. The CDR3 spans 15 residues. The CDR3 reads CASSIIPDPRETQYF. CDR3 in DNA: TGTGCCAGTAGTATCATTCCAGACCCAAGAGAGACCCAGTACTTC.

This clone was seen just once. The chain is built from TRBV9 and TRBJ2-7, with 14 bases lining up with TRBD2. V was clipped by 4 bases and J by 3 bases; unmatched bases: 15. The CDR3 runs to 19 residues. Germline loops: CDR1 SGDLS, CDR2 YYNGEE. CDR3 in DNA: TGTGCCAGCAGCCCCCCCCCGGGACTAGCGGGAGCCAGGGTCTACGAGCAGTACTTC. The encoded protein is CASSPPPGLAGARVYEQYF. The full variable domain, with the rest looked up from reference TRBV9 and TRBJ2-7, is DSGVTQTPKHLITATGQRVTLRCSPRSGDLSVYWYQQSLDQGLQFLIQYYNGEERAKGNILERFSAQQFPDLHSELNLSSLELGDSALYFCASSPPPGLAGARVYEQYFGPGTRLTVT.

In the case of this clone: The junction and the germline gene differ at one end; a read error may be behind it. The chain uses TRBV29-1 and TRBJ1-1; the D gene is possibly TRBD1 (6 bases). CDR1 and CDR2 from the germline V gene are SQVTM and ANQGSEA. There are 13 residues in the CDR3. CDR3 in amino acids: CSVGLTWDTEAFF. The CDR3 DNA reads as TGCAGCGTTGGTCTTACGTGGGACACCGAAGCTTTCTTT.

V usage is TRBV25-1 and J usage is TRBJ2-3; TRBD2 matches 13 bases. The CDR3 has 16 residues. V lost 10 bases and J lost 0; bases outside the gene matches: 7. Germline V gene lookup returns CDR1 MGHDK and CDR2 SYGVNS. The CDR3 nucleotides read TGTGCCACCCTACGGACTAGCGGGAGTAGCACAGATACGCAGTATTTT. This translates into CATLRTSGSSTDTQYF.

About this clone itself: A read error may account for a junction end that differs from germline. The chain links TRBV6-1 to TRBJ2-7; D is possibly TRBD1 or TRBD2 (5 bases each). This CDR3 spans 15 amino acids. Germline V CDR1 and CDR2: MNHNS, SASEGT. CDR3 DNA sequence: TGTGCCAGCATGAAAGAACCGGGCCGCTGGGAGACACAGGACTTC. It specifies CASMKEPGRWETQDF.

The V gene is TRBV7-9, the J gene TRBJ2-7; D perhaps matches TRBD1 (5 bases). Germline CDR1 SEHNR, CDR2 FQNEAQ (reference sequence). This CDR3 comprises 14 residues. The germline V and J ends were trimmed by 3 bases and 2 bases, with 11 bases remaining between them. CDR3 protein: CASSFDRHPYEQYF. The CDR3 DNA sequence: TGTGCCAGCAGCTTCGACAGACACCCCTACGAGCAGTACTTC. Full variable domain (remainder filled in from reference TRBV7-9 and TRBJ2-7): DTGVSQNPRHKITKRGQNVTFRCDPISEHNRLYWYRQTLGQGPEFLTYFQNEAQLEKSRLLSDRFSAERPKGSFSTLEIQRTEQGDSAMYLCASSFDRHPYEQYFGPGTRLTVT.